The 23 T cell receptor beta chains below all came from one sample that was sequenced in a study of regulatory T cells in long-lasting Graves disease. Time point here: newly diagnosed GD, antithyroid drugs for less than 3 months. From PBMCs, RNA was extracted and then used to make the TCR library. Arm-PCR of CDR3 regions and iRepertoire HTBI primers were used to build TCR beta libraries. MiXCR, applied by TCRdb to the multiplex PCR reads, yields one record per CDR3 protein. The sample holds 350,000 to 500,000 distinct CDR3 sequences, roughly 15% seen once. This same sample was also taken into another study, of T cells in Graves' hyperthyroidism and ophthalmopathy.

Sequenced material: peripheral blood mononuclear cells (PBMCs), taken at new diagnosis, from a patient treated with antithyroid drugs. These receptors were taken from a woman in her forties or fifties with Graves disease.

This clonotype was observed at least ten times. DNA for the CDR3: TGTGCCAGCAGTGAATCCTGGGTCCCTGAAGCTTTCTTT. Translation: CASSESWVPEAFF. The chain combines TRBV2 with TRBJ1-1, with D unresolved. Between the trimmed V and J ends, which lost 2 bases and 6 bases, there was a span of 10 bases. The CDR3 totals 13 residues. The germline V gene has CDR1 SNHLY and CDR2 FYNNEI.

This clonotype was counted only a few times. This sequence joins TRBV5-1 and TRBJ2-5; D is possibly TRBD1 (6 bases). Trimming shortened V by 0 bases and J by 1 base, and 10 bases separated the two germline ends. Per the germline V gene, CDR1 is SGHRS and CDR2 is YFSETQ. This CDR3 region has 15 residues. The CDR3 sequence: CASSLGQAFQETQYF. In nucleotides, the CDR3 is TGCGCCAGCAGCTTGGGACAGGCGTTCCAAGAGACCCAGTACTTC.

At least ten counts were recorded for this clonotype. Here the CDR3 DNA reads TGTGCCAGCAGTTTCGGTCTGGAAGGCTACGAGCAGTACTTC. This gives the protein CASSFGLEGYEQYF. The genes are TRBV12-3 or TRBV12-4 and TRBJ2-7, with D hard to call. Trimming stripped 3 bases from V and 3 bases from J, with 12 bases between. The CDR3 consists of 14 residues.

The CDR3 protein is CSATRGATEQFF. CDR3 nucleotide sequence: TGCAGTGCCACCCGGGGGGCGACTGAGCAGTTCTTC. This chain links TRBV20-1 with TRBJ2-7; D perhaps matches TRBD2 (7 bases). The last part of the DNA fits TRBJ2-1 better; the J call may be wrong. The V gene's germline CDR1 is DFQATT and CDR2 SNEGSKA (reference sequence). The CDR3 totals 12 residues.

This clonotype has ten or more counts. The junction departs from germline at one end; a sequencing error may be responsible. The rearrangement joins TRBV5-1 to TRBJ2-1; 11 nucleotides align to TRBD2. Germline V lookup: CDR1 SGHRS, CDR2 YFSETQ. CDR3 length: 15 residues. CDR3 sequence (DNA): TGTGCCAGCAGTCTCGAACTAGCGGGGGACAATGAGCAGTTCTTC. Protein: CASSLELAGDNEQFF.

This clonotype appeared many times. The chain links TRBV6-2 or TRBV6-3 to TRBJ2-7; no clear D gene. Germline loops: CDR1 MNHEY, CDR2 SVGEGT. This CDR3 spans 14 amino acids. V lost 5 bases and J 3 bases, leaving 14 bases between the germline ends. CDR3 in amino acids: CASSDTEPVYEQYF. In nucleotides, the CDR3 is TGTGCCAGCAGTGATACCGAACCGGTCTACGAGCAGTACTTC.

This clonotype was picked up many times. The chain recombines TRBV7-8 with TRBJ1-1; tentative D call: TRBD1 (6 bases). The germline V gene encodes CDR1 SGHVS and CDR2 FQNEAQ. The CDR3 totals 15 residues. Trimming pared 5 bases from V and 4 bases from J, leaving 17 bases between. The DNA of the CDR3 is TGTGCCAGCAGCCTCAGACAGGTGGGGGGCACTGAAGCTTTCTTT. Amino acid sequence: CASSLRQVGGTEAFF.

This clonotype came up many times. The gene calls are TRBV13 and TRBJ1-1; no clear D gene. This CDR3 region has 11 residues. Trimming left V 3 bases short and J 8 bases short, with 7 bases between. Germline V gene lookup returns CDR1 PRHDT and CDR2 FYEKMQ (reference sequence). The CDR3 loop reads CASSFFREAFF. In DNA form, the CDR3 reads TGTGCCAGCAGCTTTTTCAGGGAAGCTTTCTTT.

There are many counts of this clonotype. This chain uses TRBV5-1 with TRBJ2-7; 7 bases map to TRBD2. The V and J ends lost 2 bases and 3 bases, in that order; junction bases with no gene match: 11. CDR3 length: 16 residues. Per germline, CDR1 SGHRS and CDR2 YFSETQ. CDR3 in DNA: TGCGCCAGCAGCTTCGGAGAGAGCGGGATAGACTACGAGCAGTACTTC. It specifies CASSFGESGIDYEQYF.

This clonotype was counted many times. J is TRBJ2-5 and V is TRBV5-1; D unclear. Trimming stripped 1 base from V and 1 base from J, with 14 bases between. Germline V gives CDR1 SGHRS, CDR2 YFSETQ. This CDR3 has 16 amino acids. The CDR3 coding sequence is TGCGCCAGCAGCTTGCTTTTTCGCAGGATCCAAGAGACCCAGTACTTC. Translating gives CASSLLFRRIQETQYF.

The V and J genes are TRBV9 and TRBJ1-4; 7 bases align to TRBD1. V gave up 4 bases and J gave up 4 bases; unmatched junction bases: 10. This CDR3 has 16 residues. CDR1 SGDLS and CDR2 YYNGEE come from the germline V gene. The CDR3 DNA follows: TGTGCCAGCAGCAAGGGACAGTTCGGTTATAATGAAAAACTGTTTTTT. Protein sequence: CASSKGQFGYNEKLFF. Full variable domain (remainder filled in from reference TRBV9 and TRBJ1-4): DSGVTQTPKHLITATGQRVTLRCSPRSGDLSVYWYQQSLDQGLQFLIQYYNGEERAKGNILERFSAQQFPDLHSELNLSSLELGDSALYFCASSKGQFGYNEKLFFGSGTQLSVL.

V gene TRBV20-1 combines with J gene TRBJ1-5; 10 bases map to TRBD1. Trimming took 6 bases from V and 5 from J; bases not matched to a gene: 19. The germline V gene has CDR1 DFQATT and CDR2 SNEGSKA (reference sequence). The CDR3 runs 18 residues. The CDR3 DNA follows: TGCAGTGCCCTCAACCGGGACAGGGGTATTTATTCGGATCAGCCCCAGCATTTT. Translated: CSALNRDRGIYSDQPQHF.

V usage is TRBV5-1 and J usage is TRBJ2-1; 7 nucleotides match TRBD1. The CDR3 has 16 residues. Germline CDR1 is SGHRS and CDR2 is YFSETQ. Germline trimming cut 1 base from V and 11 bases from J; bases unmatched to any gene: 15. CDR3 residues: CASSLSLPDRFVKQFF. CDR3 bases: TGCGCCAGCAGCTTGTCGCTTCCGGACAGGTTTGTGAAGCAGTTCTTC. Supplemented by reference TRBV5-1 and TRBJ2-1, the full variable domain reads KAGVTQTPRYLIKTRGQQVTLSCSPISGHRSVSWYQQTPGQGLQFLFEYFSETQRNKGNFPGRFSGRQFSNSRSEMNVSTLELGDSALYLCASSLSLPDRFVKQFFGPGTRLTVL.

The V and J genes are TRBV28 and TRBJ2-5; 7 positions agree with TRBD2. J was trimmed by 1 base and V by 6 bases; bases with no gene match: 11. Germline CDR1 reads MDHEN; CDR2 reads SYDVKM. The CDR3 contains 16 residues. The CDR3 nucleotides read TGTGCCAGCAGCCTATCTCCCTGGGAGGGCCAAGAGACCCAGTACTTC. Translation: CASSLSPWEGQETQYF. Based on the CDR3 plus reference TRBV28 and TRBJ2-5, the full variable domain is DVKVTQSSRYLVKRTGEKVFLECVQDMDHENMFWYRQDPGLGLRLIYFSYDVKMKEKGDIPEGYSVSREKKERFSLILESASTNQTSMYLCASSLSPWEGQETQYFGPGTRLLVL.

This clonotype has a count of ten or more. J is TRBJ2-1 and V is TRBV28; D may be TRBD1 (5 bases). Germline CDR1 MDHEN, CDR2 SYDVKM. The CDR3 totals 14 residues. CDR3 sequence: CAGAPSSSYNEQFF. The CDR3 DNA reads TGTGCAGGGGCACCTTCGAGCTCCTACAATGAGCAGTTCTTC.

This clonotype was counted only a few times. This chain connects TRBV6-1 to TRBJ2-7; D tentatively fits TRBD1 or TRBD2 (5 bases each). V was shortened by 10 bases and J by 3 bases, with 25 bases between the two germline ends. The CDR3 runs to 16 residues. CDR1 is MNHNS, CDR2 SASEGT, per germline. The CDR3 spells CATRVLREGYYYEQYF. Here the CDR3 DNA reads TGTGCCACCCGGGTCTTGCGTGAGGGGTATTACTACGAGCAGTACTTC.

The table lists this clonotype with a few counts. The rearrangement joins TRBV10-3 to TRBJ2-1; 11 nucleotides align to TRBD1. The V gene's germline CDR1 is ENHRY and CDR2 SYGVKD. CDR3 length: 15 amino acids. V shed 7 bases and J 8 bases; nucleotides not matched to a gene: 10. CDR3 sequence (DNA): TGTGCCATCACCTCCGGGACAGGGGGATCCGATGAGCAGTTCTTC. Encoded protein: CAITSGTGGSDEQFF.

This clonotype was detected many times. V and J are TRBV15 and TRBJ2-7; the D gene could be TRBD1 or TRBD2 (5 bases each). CDR1 and CDR2 from the germline V gene are LNHNV and YYDKDF (reference sequence). Trimming took off 0 bases at V and 2 bases at J, with 11 bases between the two ends. The CDR3 sequence is 15 residues long. CDR3 residues: CATSRDEGPPYEQYF. CDR3 nucleotides: TGTGCCACCAGCAGAGACGAGGGACCCCCCTACGAGCAGTACTTC.

At least ten counts were recorded for this clonotype. CDR3 coding DNA: TGTGCCAGCTCACCTGGACTGCCCGGGACAAATAATGAAGCTTTCTTT. This encodes CASSPGLPGTNNEAFF. The gene calls are TRBV18 and TRBJ1-1; tentatively, D is TRBD1 (6 bases). With 3 bases removed from V and 7 bases from J, the gap between germline ends came to 21 bases. Germline values: CDR1 KGHSH, CDR2 LQKENI. This CDR3 is built from 16 residues.

This clonotype has at least ten counts. This chain uses TRBV11-2 with TRBJ2-5; D perhaps matches TRBD2 (7 bases). CDR1 SGHAT and CDR2 FQNNGV come from the germline V gene. The V end lost 4 bases, the J end lost 5 bases, and 14 bases lay between the germline ends. The CDR3 is made up of 14 amino acids. CDR3 bases: TGTGCCAGCAGCTCCTCAGGGAGGGGGGAGACCCAGTACTTC. Its translation is CASSSSGRGETQYF. Combining the CDR3 with reference TRBV11-2 and TRBJ2-5 gives the whole variable domain EAGVAQSPRYKIIEKRQSVAFWCNPISGHATLYWYQQILGQGPKLLIQFQNNGVVDDSQLPKDRFSAERLKGVDSTLKIQPAKLEDSAVYLCASSSSGRGETQYFGPGTRLLVL.

In its sample, this clonotype was seen a few times. The chain uses TRBV5-1 and TRBJ2-2, with 9 bases lining up with TRBD1. Germline CDR1 SGHRS, CDR2 YFSETQ. V lost 0 bases to trimming and J lost 5 bases; unmatched junction nucleotides: 8. The CDR3 runs 17 residues. CDR3 nucleotides: TGCGCCAGCAGCTTGGCCCCCGGACAGGGGTTTACCGGGGAGCTGTTTTTT. Encoded protein: CASSLAPGQGFTGELFF.

The table lists this clonotype with many counts. This rearrangement joins TRBV24-1 to TRBJ2-1, with 12 bases lining up with TRBD2. The length of the CDR3 is 15 residues. The V and J ends lost 6 bases and 4 bases, in that order; junction bases with no gene match: 3. Germline CDR1 and CDR2: KGHDR and SFDVKD. CDR3: CATSRLAGEYNEQFF. As DNA, the CDR3 is TGTGCCACCAGTCGACTAGCGGGAGAGTACAATGAGCAGTTCTTC.

This clonotype was picked up many times. The J gene is TRBJ2-7, the V gene TRBV20-1; possible D gene TRBD2, 6 bases. Per the germline V gene, CDR1 is DFQATT and CDR2 is SNEGSKA (reference sequence). CDR3 length equals 16 residues. Deletions cut 6 bases from V and 7 bases from J, with 28 bases between. CDR3 bases: TGCAGTGCCGAGTCCTCCGGTAGCGGTATTACGATGGAGCAGTACTTC. Its protein is CSAESSGSGITMEQYF.